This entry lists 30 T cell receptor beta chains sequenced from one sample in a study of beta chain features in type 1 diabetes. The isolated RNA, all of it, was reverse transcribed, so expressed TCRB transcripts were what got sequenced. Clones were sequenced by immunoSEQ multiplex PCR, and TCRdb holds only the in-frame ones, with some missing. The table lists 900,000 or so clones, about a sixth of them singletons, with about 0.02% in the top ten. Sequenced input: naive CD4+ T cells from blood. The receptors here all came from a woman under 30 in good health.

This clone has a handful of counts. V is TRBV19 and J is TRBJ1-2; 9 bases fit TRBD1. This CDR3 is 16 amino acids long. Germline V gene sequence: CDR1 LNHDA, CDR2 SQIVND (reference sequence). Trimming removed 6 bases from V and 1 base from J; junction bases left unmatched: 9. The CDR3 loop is CASRFAGTGNNYGYTF. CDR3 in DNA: TGTGCCAGTAGATTCGCCGGGACAGGGAATAACTATGGCTACACCTTC. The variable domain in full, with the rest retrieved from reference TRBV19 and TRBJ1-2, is DGGITQSPKYLFRKEGQNVTLSCEQNLNHDAMYWYRQDPGQGLRLIYYSQIVNDFQKGDIAEGYSVSREKKESFPLTVTSAQKNPTAFYLCASRFAGTGNNYGYTFGSGTRLTVV.

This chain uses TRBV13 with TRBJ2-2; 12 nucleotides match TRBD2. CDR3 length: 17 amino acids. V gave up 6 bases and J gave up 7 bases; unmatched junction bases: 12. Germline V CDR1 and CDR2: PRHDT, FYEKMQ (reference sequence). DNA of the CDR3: TGTGCCAGCAGGAGGACTAAGACTAGCGGGAGTGGCGGGGAGCTGTTTTTT. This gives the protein CASRRTKTSGSGGELFF.

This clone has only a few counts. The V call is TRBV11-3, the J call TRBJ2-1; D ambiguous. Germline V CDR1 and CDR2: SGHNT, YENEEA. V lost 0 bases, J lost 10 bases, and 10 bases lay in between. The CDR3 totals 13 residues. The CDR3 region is CASSLEERSEQFF. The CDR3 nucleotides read TGTGCCAGCAGCTTAGAGGAGCGCAGCGAGCAGTTCTTC.

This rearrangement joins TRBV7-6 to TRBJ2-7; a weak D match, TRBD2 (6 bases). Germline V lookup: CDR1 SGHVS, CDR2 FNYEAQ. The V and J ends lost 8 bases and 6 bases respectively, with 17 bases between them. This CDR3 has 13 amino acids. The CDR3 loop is CASGTGAFREQYF. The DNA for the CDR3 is TGTGCCAGCGGGACGGGAGCCTTTCGCGAGCAGTACTTC.

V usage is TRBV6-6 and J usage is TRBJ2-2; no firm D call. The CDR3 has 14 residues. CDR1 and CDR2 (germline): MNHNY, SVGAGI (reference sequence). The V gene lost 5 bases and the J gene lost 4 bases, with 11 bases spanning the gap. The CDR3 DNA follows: TGTGCCAGCAGTCCAACGACTGGCACCGGGGAGCTGTTTTTT. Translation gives CASSPTTGTGELFF.

CDR3: CASSPSGGRETQYF. For the CDR3, the DNA is TGTGCCAGCAGCCCAAGCGGGGGGCGAGAGACCCAGTACTTC. This chain joins TRBV4-2 and TRBJ2-5; 9 bases agree with TRBD2. This CDR3 is built from 14 residues. Germline CDR1 is LGHNA and CDR2 is YNFKEQ. The ends lost 4 bases at V and 4 bases at J; junction bases unmatched: 4.

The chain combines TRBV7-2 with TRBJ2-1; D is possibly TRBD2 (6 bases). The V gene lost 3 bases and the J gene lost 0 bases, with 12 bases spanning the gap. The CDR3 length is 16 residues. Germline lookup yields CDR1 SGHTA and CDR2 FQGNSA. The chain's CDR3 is CASSLAGRSSYNEQFF. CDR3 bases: TGTGCCAGCAGCTTGGCGGGACGGAGCTCCTACAATGAGCAGTTCTTC.

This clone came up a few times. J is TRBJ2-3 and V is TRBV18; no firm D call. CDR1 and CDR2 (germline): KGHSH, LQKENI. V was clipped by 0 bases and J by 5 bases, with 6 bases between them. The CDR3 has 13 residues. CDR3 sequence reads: CASSPPEIDTQYF. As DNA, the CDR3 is TGTGCCAGCTCACCACCGGAGATAGATACGCAGTATTTT.

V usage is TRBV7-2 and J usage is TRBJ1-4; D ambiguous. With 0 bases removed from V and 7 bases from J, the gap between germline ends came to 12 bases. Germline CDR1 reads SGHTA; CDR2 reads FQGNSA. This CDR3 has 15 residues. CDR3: CASSLAGARGEKLFF. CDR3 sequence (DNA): TGTGCCAGCAGCTTAGCGGGAGCGCGGGGTGAAAAACTGTTTTTT.

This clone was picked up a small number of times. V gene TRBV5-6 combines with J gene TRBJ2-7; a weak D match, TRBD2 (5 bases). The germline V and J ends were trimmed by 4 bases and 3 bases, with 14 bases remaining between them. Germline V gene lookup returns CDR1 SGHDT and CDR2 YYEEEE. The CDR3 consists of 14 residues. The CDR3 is CASSRTGGRYEQYF. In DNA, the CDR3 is TGTGCCAGCAGCCGCACCGGAGGTCGCTACGAGCAGTACTTC.

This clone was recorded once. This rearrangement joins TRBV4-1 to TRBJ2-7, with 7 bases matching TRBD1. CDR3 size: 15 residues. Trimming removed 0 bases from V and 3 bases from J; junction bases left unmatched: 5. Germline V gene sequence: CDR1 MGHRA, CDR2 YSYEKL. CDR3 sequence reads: CASSQDLAGGYEQYF. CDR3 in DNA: TGCGCCAGCAGCCAAGATTTGGCAGGGGGCTACGAGCAGTACTTC.

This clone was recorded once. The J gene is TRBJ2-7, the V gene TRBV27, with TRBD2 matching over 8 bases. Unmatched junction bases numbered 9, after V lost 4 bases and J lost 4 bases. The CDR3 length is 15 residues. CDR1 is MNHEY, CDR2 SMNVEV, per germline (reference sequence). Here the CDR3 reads CASSSRSGSSYEQYF. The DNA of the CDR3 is TGTGCCAGCAGTTCTCGAAGCGGGAGTAGTTACGAGCAGTACTTC.

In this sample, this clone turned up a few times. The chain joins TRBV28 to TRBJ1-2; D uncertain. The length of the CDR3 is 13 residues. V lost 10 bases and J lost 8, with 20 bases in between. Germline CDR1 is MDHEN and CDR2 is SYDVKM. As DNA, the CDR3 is TGTGCCACAGCCCGAGGGCTTGACTTGGGCTACACCTTC. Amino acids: CATARGLDLGYTF.

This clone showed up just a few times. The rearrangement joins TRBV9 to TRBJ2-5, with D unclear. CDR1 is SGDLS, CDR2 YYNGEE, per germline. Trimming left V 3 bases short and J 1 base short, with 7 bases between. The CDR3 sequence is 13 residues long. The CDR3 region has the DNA TGTGCCAGCAGCGGCACGATCCAAGAGACCCAGTACTTC. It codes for CASSGTIQETQYF.

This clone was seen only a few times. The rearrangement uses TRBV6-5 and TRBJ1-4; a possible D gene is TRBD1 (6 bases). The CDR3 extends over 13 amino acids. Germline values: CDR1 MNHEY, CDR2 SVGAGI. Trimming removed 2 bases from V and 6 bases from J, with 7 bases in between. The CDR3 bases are TGTGCCAGCAGTTACAGGGGGTATGAAAAACTGTTTTTT. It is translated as CASSYRGYEKLFF.

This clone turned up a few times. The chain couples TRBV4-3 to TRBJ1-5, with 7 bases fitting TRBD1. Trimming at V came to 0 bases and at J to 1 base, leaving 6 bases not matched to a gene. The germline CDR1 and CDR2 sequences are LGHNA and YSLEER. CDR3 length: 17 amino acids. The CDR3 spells CASSQDTTQGSNQPQHF. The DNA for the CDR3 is TGCGCCAGCAGCCAAGATACTACACAGGGGAGCAATCAGCCCCAGCATTTT.

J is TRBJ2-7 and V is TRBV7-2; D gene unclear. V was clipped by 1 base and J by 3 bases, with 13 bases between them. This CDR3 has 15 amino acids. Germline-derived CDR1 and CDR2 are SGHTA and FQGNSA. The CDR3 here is CASSLVLGSDYEQYF. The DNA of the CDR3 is TGTGCCAGCAGCTTAGTCCTGGGCAGCGACTACGAGCAGTACTTC.

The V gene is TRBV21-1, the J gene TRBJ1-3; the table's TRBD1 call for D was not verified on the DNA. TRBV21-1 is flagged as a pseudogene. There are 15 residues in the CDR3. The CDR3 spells CASSSLGQYRNTIYF. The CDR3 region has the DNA TGTGCCAGCAGCAGTTTGGGACAGTATCGAAACACCATATATTTT.

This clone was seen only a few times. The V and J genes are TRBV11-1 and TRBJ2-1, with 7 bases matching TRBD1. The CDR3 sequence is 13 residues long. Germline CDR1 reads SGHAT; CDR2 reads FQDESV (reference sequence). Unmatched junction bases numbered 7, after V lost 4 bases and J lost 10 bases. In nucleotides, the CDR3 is TGTGCCAGCAGCTCACGGACAGGACTCGAGCAGTTCTTC. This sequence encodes CASSSRTGLEQFF.

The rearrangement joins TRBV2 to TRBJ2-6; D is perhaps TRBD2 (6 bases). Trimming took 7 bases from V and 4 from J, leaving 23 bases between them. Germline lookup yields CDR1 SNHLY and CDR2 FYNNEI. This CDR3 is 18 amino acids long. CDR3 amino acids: CASKGLSEGRAGANVLTF. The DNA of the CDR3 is TGTGCCAGCAAAGGACTATCGGAGGGAAGGGCGGGGGCCAACGTCCTGACTTTC.

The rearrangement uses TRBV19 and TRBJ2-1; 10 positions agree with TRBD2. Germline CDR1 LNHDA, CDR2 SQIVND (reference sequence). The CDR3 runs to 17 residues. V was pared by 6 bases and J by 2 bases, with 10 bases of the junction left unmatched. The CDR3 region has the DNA TGTGCCAGTAGCCAGCAACCCGGACTAGCGGCCTACAATGAGCAGTTCTTC. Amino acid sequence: CASSQQPGLAAYNEQFF.

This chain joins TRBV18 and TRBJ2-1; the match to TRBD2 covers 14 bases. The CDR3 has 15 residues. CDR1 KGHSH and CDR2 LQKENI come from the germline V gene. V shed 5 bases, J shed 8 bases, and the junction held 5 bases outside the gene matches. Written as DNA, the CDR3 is TGTGCCAGCTCAGGGACTAGCGGGAGTTTCCATGAGCAGTTCTTC. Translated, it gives CASSGTSGSFHEQFF.

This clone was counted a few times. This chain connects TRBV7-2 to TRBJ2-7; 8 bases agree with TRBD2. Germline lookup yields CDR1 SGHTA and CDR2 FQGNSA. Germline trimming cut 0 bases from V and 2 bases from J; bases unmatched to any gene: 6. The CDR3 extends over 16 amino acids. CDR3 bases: TGTGCCAGCAGCTTAGCTGGTAGCGGGGTAGCCTACGAGCAGTACTTC. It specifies CASSLAGSGVAYEQYF.

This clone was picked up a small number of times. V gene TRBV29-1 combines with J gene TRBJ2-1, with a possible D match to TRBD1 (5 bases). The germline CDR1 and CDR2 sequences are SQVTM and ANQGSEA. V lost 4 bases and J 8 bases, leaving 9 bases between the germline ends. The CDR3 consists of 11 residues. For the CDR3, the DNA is TGCAGCGTTGGGGGCCCCGATGAGCAGTTCTTC. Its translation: CSVGGPDEQFF.

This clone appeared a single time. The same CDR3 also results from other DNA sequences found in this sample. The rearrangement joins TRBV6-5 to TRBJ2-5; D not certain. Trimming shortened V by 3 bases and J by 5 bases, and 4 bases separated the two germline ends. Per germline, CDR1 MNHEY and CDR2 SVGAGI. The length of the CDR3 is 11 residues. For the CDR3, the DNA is TGTGCCAGCAGTTATTTTGAGACCCAGTACTTC. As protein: CASSYFETQYF.

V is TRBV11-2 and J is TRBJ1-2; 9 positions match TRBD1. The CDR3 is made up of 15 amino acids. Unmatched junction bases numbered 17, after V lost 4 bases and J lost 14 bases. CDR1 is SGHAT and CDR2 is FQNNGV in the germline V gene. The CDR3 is CASSSQDRGFFAYTF. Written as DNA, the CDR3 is TGTGCCAGCAGCTCCCAGGACAGGGGATTTTTTGCGTATACCTTC.

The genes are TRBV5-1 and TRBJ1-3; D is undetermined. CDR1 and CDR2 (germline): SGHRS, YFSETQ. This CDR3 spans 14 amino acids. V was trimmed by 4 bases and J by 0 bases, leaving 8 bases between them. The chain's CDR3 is CASSPAASGNTIYF. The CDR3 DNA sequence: TGCGCCAGCAGCCCGGCGGCCTCTGGAAACACCATATATTTT.

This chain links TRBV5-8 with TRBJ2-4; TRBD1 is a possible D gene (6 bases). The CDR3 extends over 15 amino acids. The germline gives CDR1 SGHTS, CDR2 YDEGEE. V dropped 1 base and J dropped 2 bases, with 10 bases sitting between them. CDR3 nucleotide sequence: TGTGCCAGCAGCTTGCTTTGGGACACCAAAAACATTCAGTACTTC. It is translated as CASSLLWDTKNIQYF.

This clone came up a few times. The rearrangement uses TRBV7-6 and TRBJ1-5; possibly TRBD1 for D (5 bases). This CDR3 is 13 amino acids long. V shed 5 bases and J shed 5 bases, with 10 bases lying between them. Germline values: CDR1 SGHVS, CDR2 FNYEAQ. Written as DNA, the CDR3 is TGTGCCAGCAGCCCTAGGGGAGATCAGCCCCAGCATTTT. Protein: CASSPRGDQPQHF.

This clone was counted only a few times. The CDR3: CASSNRDWGTQYF. The CDR3 DNA reads TGTGCCAGCAGTAACAGGGATTGGGGGACCCAGTACTTC. The rearrangement uses TRBV7-9 and TRBJ2-5; D is perhaps TRBD1 (6 bases). V was clipped by 6 bases and J by 7 bases, with 15 bases between them. Germline CDR1 reads SEHNR; CDR2 reads FQNEAQ (reference sequence). CDR3 length equals 13 residues. The whole variable domain, remainder taken from reference TRBV7-9 and TRBJ2-5, is DTGVSQNPRHKITKRGQNVTFRCDPISEHNRLYWYRQTLGQGPEFLTYFQNEAQLEKSRLLSDRFSAERPKGSFSTLEIQRTEQGDSAMYLCASSNRDWGTQYFGPGTRLLVL.